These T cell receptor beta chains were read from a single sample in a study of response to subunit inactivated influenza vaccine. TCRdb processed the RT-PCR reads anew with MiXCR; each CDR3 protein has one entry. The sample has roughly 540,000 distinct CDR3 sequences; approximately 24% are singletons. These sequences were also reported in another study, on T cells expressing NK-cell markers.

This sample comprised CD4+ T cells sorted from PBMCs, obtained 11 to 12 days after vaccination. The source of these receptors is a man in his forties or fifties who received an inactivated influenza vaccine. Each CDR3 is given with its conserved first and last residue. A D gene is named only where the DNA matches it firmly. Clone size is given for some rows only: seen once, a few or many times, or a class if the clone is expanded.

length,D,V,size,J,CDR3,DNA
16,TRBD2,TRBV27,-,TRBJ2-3,CASSSPDGGASRTQYF,TGTGCCAGCAGTTCCCCTGACGGGGGGGCCTCACGTACGCAGTATTTT
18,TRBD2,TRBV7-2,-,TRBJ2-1,CASSKRYNTGGGRDEQFF,TGTGCCAGCAGCAAACGTTACAATACTGGGGGGGGTAGGGATGAGCAGTTCTTC
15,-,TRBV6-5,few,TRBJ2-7,CASSYQDDFSYEQYF,TGTGCCAGCAGTTACCAGGACGATTTCTCCTACGAGCAGTACTTC
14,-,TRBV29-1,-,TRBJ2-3,CSVERQVGTDTQYF,TGCAGCGTTGAAAGGCAGGTCGGCACAGATACGCAGTATTTT
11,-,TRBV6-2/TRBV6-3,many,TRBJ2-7,CASSPMNEQYF,TGTGCCAGCAGTCCCATGAACGAGCAGTACTTC
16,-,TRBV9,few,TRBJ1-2,CASSVGPSFDNYGYTF,TGTGCCAGCAGCGTAGGTCCCTCGTTTGATAACTATGGCTACACCTTC
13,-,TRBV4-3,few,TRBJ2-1,CASSQDWGHEQFF,TGCGCCAGCAGCCAAGATTGGGGACATGAGCAGTTCTTC
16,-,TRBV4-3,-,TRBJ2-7,CASSPQSPAGKGEQYF,TGCGCCAGCAGCCCACAAAGCCCAGCGGGTAAAGGGGAGCAGTACTTC
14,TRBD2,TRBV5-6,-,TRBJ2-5,CASSLGHSGETQYF,TGTGCCAGCAGCTTGGGTCATAGCGGGGAGACCCAGTACTTC
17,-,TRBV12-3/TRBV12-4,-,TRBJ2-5,CASTPRGIGLSGETQYF,TGTGCCAGCACCCCGAGGGGAATCGGTCTCTCGGGGGAGACCCAGTACTTC
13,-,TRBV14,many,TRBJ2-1,CASSQVPGNEQFF,TGTGCCAGCAGCCAAGTACCTGGGAATGAGCAGTTCTTC
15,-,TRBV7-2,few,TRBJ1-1,CASSPNRDGGTEAFF,TGTGCCAGCAGCCCAAACAGGGACGGGGGGACTGAAGCTTTCTTT
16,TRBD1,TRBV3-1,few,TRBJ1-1,CASSQDLVSRTGEAFF,TGTGCCAGCAGCCAAGATCTGGTGTCGAGGACAGGGGAAGCTTTCTTT
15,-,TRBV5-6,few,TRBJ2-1,CASSLLTSSYNEQFF,TGTGCCAGCAGCTTGCTGACTAGCTCCTACAATGAGCAGTTCTTC
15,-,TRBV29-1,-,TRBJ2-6,CGALPGGTGANVLTF,TGCGGCGCTCTCCCGGGGGGCACTGGGGCCAACGTCCTGACTTTC
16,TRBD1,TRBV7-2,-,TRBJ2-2,CASSTQSTGVPGELFF,TGTGCCAGCAGCACACAATCAACAGGGGTCCCCGGGGAGCTGTTTTTT
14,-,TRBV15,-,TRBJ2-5,CATSRWTNQETQYF,TGTGCCACCAGCAGGTGGACAAACCAAGAGACCCAGTACTTC
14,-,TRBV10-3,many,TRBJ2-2,CAISESVTSGELFF,TGTGCCATCAGTGAGTCTGTAACTTCGGGGGAGCTGTTTTTT
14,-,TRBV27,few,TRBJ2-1,CASSGGRQNNEQFF,TGTGCCAGCAGCGGTGGGAGACAGAACAATGAGCAGTTCTTC
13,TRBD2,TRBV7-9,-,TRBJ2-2,CASAPGGFGELFF,TGTGCCAGCGCCCCGGGAGGGTTCGGGGAGCTGTTTTTT
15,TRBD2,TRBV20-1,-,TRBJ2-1,CSPLGLAGAKNEQFF,TGCAGCCCACTGGGGCTAGCGGGAGCTAAAAATGAGCAGTTCTTC
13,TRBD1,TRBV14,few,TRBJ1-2,CASSPRTGGGYTF,TGTGCCAGCAGCCCCCGGACAGGGGGAGGCTACACCTTC
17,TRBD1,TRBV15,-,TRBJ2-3,CATSAGVTGGGTDTQYF,TGTGCCACCAGCGCCGGAGTAACAGGGGGCGGGACAGATACGCAGTATTTT
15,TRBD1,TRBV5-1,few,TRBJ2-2,CASSLEGQGTGELFF,TGCGCCAGCAGCTTGGAGGGACAGGGTACCGGGGAGCTGTTTTTT
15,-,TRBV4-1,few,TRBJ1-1,CASSQRTALNTEAFF,TGCGCCAGCAGCCAGCGGACAGCTTTGAACACTGAAGCTTTCTTT
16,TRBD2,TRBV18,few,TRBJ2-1,CASSPSTSGSGDEQFF,TGTGCCAGCTCACCTTCGACTAGCGGGAGTGGTGATGAGCAGTTCTTC
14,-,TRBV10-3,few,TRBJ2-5,CAISESLTQDPQYF,TGTGCCATCAGTGAGTCGCTAACCCAAGATCCCCAGTACTTC
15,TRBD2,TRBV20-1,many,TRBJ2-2,CSASLAGKNTGELFF,TGCAGTGCTAGTCTAGCGGGGAAAAACACCGGGGAGCTGTTTTTT
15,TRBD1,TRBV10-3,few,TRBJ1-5,CAISKGQGGYQPQHF,TGTGCCATCAGTAAAGGACAGGGGGGTTATCAGCCCCAGCATTTT